The clone carrying this TCR beta chain was seen once. Its antigen is undetermined. The entry originates in a study of cytomegalovirus exposure and HLA in healthy donors. The CDR3 runs 15 residues. In germline, CDR1 is MNHEY, CDR2 SVGAGI. The V end lost 0 bases, the J end lost 2 bases, and 8 bases lay between the germline ends. Whole-study findings and limits: Previous analysis showed most TCR beta V segments were productive about 90% or about 30% of the time. It was only CMV serostatus that was available as immune exposure information. When presence/absence was analysed, sequencing depth was taken to be roughly uniform across donors.

Primers included in the PCR were 60 Vbeta and 13 Jbeta primers. TCRdb's copy holds only in-frame clones and misses some; the assay was immunoSEQ multiplex PCR. The data contain about 150,000 clones, 70% to 80% of them seen just once; the ten biggest clones take up 2.1%. The sample taken for sequencing was PBMCs. This sequence joins TRBV6-5 and TRBJ1-3; no firm D call. The clonotype was recovered from a man aged 25 to 40 in good health and CMV-seronegative. The CDR3 reads CASSYSTGTGNTIYF. The CDR3 coding sequence is TGTGCCAGCAGTTACTCGACGGGGACTGGAAACACCATATATTTT.